This is a list of T cell receptor beta chains from one sample in a study of blood T cells in healthy people across ages. TCRdb itself ran the 5' RACE reads through MiXCR, one entry per CDR3 protein. The profile shows roughly 1,700,000 distinct CDR3 sequences, roughly 28% of them singletons. The sequenced sample was blood. The receptors were sampled from a woman aged 25 to 39 in good health. The CDR3 runs from the conserved cysteine through the conserved F or W. A D gene is named only where the DNA matches it firmly. Only part of the rows carry a size: once, few, many, or a class if the clone is expanded.

DNA,CDR3,length,size,J,V,D
TGTGCCAGCAGGGGGGGGGGCGATGGAGAGACCCAGTACTTC,CASRGGGDGETQYF,14,few,TRBJ2-5,TRBV7-6,.
TGTGCCAGCAGTTCCCGGACAGGGGGAAATTCACCCCTCCACTTT,CASSSRTGGNSPLHF,15,.,TRBJ1-6,TRBV12-3/TRBV12-4,TRBD1
TGCGCCAGCAGCTGGAGCGGGGACACAGATACGCAGTATTTT,CASSWSGDTDTQYF,14,.,TRBJ2-3,TRBV5-1,TRBD2
TGTGCCAGCAGCTTAGAGAGCGGGGGCTGGGATGAGCAGTTCTTC,CASSLESGGWDEQFF,15,.,TRBJ2-1,TRBV7-9,TRBD2
TGTGCCAGCAGTACGACAGGGACAGCAAATGAAAAACTGTTTTTT,CASSTTGTANEKLFF,15,few,TRBJ1-4,TRBV2,TRBD1
TGTGCCAGCAGCCGACCACCCCTCAAGGGGCAGTTCTTC,CASSRPPLKGQFF,13,.,TRBJ2-1,TRBV7-2,.
TGCAGTGCAAGAGAGGGGGCCACAGATACGCAGTATTTT,CSAREGATDTQYF,13,.,TRBJ2-3,TRBV20-1,TRBD1
TGTGCCACCGGCGGGCAGGGGGATTACAATGAGCAGTTCTTC,CATGGQGDYNEQFF,14,few,TRBJ2-1,TRBV24-1,TRBD1
TGTGCCAGTCTCCGGGACAGGGGGGCAGATACGCAGTATTTT,CASLRDRGADTQYF,14,few,TRBJ2-3,TRBV27,TRBD1
TGCAGTGTAGCGCGGACAGGGCTCAGAGGCTATGGCTACACCTTC,CSVARTGLRGYGYTF,15,.,TRBJ1-2,TRBV20-1,TRBD1
TGCAGTGCTAGCCTGAAGGGCCTCGGAGGGGCGCAGTATTTT,CSASLKGLGGAQYF,14,few,TRBJ2-3,TRBV20-1,.
TGCGCCAGCAGCAAGGGGACAGGAGGGTTAAACGTAGAAGCTTTCTTT,CASSKGTGGLNVEAFF,16,once,TRBJ1-1,TRBV5-1,TRBD1
TGTGCCAGCAGCTTCTCTGCGAGGGAGACCCAGTACTTC,CASSFSARETQYF,13,.,TRBJ2-5,TRBV7-2,.
TGCAGCGTCGGGATCCCTAATGAGCAGTTCTTC,CSVGIPNEQFF,11,many,TRBJ2-1,TRBV29-1,.
TGTGCCAGCAGCCTCGACCCCCGGGGTTACAATGAGCAGTTCTTC,CASSLDPRGYNEQFF,15,few,TRBJ2-1,TRBV7-3,.
TGTGCCTGGACGGACGTCTACGAGCAGTACTTC,CAWTDVYEQYF,11,few,TRBJ2-7,TRBV30,.
TGTGCCAGCATCTTAAGTGACGAGCAGTACTTC,CASILSDEQYF,11,.,TRBJ2-7,TRBV7-2,.
TGTGCCAGCGCCCCGGGGGGCTCTGGGGCCAACGTCCTGACTTTC,CASAPGGSGANVLTF,15,many,TRBJ2-6,TRBV6-4,TRBD2
TGCGCCAGCAGCTTGGCCCCGGGTAATGAAAAACTGTTTTTT,CASSLAPGNEKLFF,14,.,TRBJ1-4,TRBV5-1,.
TGTGCCAGCAGCTTAGAGTCCAGCGGGTTCATTAGCTCCTACGAGCAGTACTTC,CASSLESSGFISSYEQYF,18,.,TRBJ2-7,TRBV7-8,.
TGTGCCAGCAAGACTGGGACTAGGGGGCATGAGCAGTTCTTC,CASKTGTRGHEQFF,14,.,TRBJ2-1,TRBV28,.
TGCGCCAGCAGCCTCCGGGACCCAGAGAATGAGCAGTTCTTC,CASSLRDPENEQFF,14,many,TRBJ2-1,TRBV5-1,.
TGTGCCAGCAGCTCTCAACAAGGGGGGGCGAGCCAGCCCCAGCATTTT,CASSSQQGGASQPQHF,16,.,TRBJ1-5,TRBV7-8,.
TGTGCCAGCAGTTTAGCGGGACTAGCGGGGGAGCAGTATTTT,CASSLAGLAGEQYF,14,many,TRBJ2-3,TRBV28,TRBD2
TGTGCCAGCAGCCAATCCGATAGCTCTGGGGCCAACGTCCTGACTTTC,CASSQSDSSGANVLTF,16,.,TRBJ2-6,TRBV3-1,.
TGTGCCACCCACACCGCGAAGGGAGTGAGGGAAGAGACCCAGTACTTC,CATHTAKGVREETQYF,16,few,TRBJ2-5,TRBV27,.
TGCAGTGCTAGAGAACCGACACGGACTGCCTACGAGCAGTACTTC,CSAREPTRTAYEQYF,15,many,TRBJ2-7,TRBV20-1,.
TGTGCCAGCAGCTACATCCAGGGTGAGCAGTTCTTC,CASSYIQGEQFF,12,many,TRBJ2-1,TRBV6-6,.
TGTGCCAGCAGCTCAGGGGCGGGGATACGGGACATTCAGTACTTC,CASSSGAGIRDIQYF,15,many,TRBJ2-4,TRBV11-2,.
TGCAGTGGCAAGCGGGGCCAAGAGACCCAGTACTTC,CSGKRGQETQYF,12,many,TRBJ2-5,TRBV20-1,TRBD2
TGTGCCAGCAGCCGGCTCGGGAGGGACGGGGAGCAGTACTTC,CASSRLGRDGEQYF,14,few,TRBJ2-7,TRBV11-2,TRBD2
TGCAGCGGCCGGGACACCGGGACTAGCGGGAGCCACAATGAGCAGTTCTTC,CSGRDTGTSGSHNEQFF,17,.,TRBJ2-1,TRBV29-1,TRBD2
TGCAGCGTGGCCGGGACAGTGTCTATCGGCTACACCTTC,CSVAGTVSIGYTF,13,few,TRBJ1-2,TRBV29-1,TRBD1
TGCGCCAGCAGCCAAGTGGCCGGGAACACTGAAGCTTTCTTT,CASSQVAGNTEAFF,14,.,TRBJ1-1,TRBV4-3,.
TGTGCCAGCAGTCCCCCGGGACAGGGGAACGAGCAGTACTTC,CASSPPGQGNEQYF,14,many,TRBJ2-7,TRBV28,TRBD1
TGTGCCAGCAGCCAAGATTCAGAGAAGCAGTTCTTC,CASSQDSEKQFF,12,.,TRBJ2-1,TRBV3-1,.
TGTGCCAGCAGCTTAGTTGTTCATAGGGAGCAGTACTTC,CASSLVVHREQYF,13,many,TRBJ2-7,TRBV7-9,.
TGTGCCAGTAAACTGGTCACAAACCACAATGAGCAGTTCTTC,CASKLVTNHNEQFF,14,few,TRBJ2-1,TRBV12-3/TRBV12-4,.
TGTGCCAGCAGCCGCATCTCCTCGGGGGCGGGCACAGATACGCAGTATTTT,CASSRISSGAGTDTQYF,17,few,TRBJ2-3,TRBV11-3,.
TGCAGTGGAAACCGACTGAGCTACAATGAGCAGTTCTTC,CSGNRLSYNEQFF,13,few,TRBJ2-1,TRBV20-1,.
TGTGCCAGCAGCTTAGTTGGGTCATCTAGCACAGATACGCAGTATTTT,CASSLVGSSSTDTQYF,16,few,TRBJ2-3,TRBV7-2,.
TGTGCCAGCTCACCACCCCTAGCGCAGAACACCGGGGAGCTGTTTTTT,CASSPPLAQNTGELFF,16,few,TRBJ2-2,TRBV18,.
TGCGCCAGCAGCTTGACCCCCCAGGCCCTCAGTAACTATGGCTACACCTTC,CASSLTPQALSNYGYTF,17,few,TRBJ1-2,TRBV5-1,.
TGTACCAGCAGCTCGACCTTGCAGGGGGCAGCTGGGGCCAACGTCCTGACTTTC,CTSSSTLQGAAGANVLTF,18,.,TRBJ2-6,TRBV7-9,TRBD1
TGCGCCAGCAGCTTGCGTGGGCCCGGGGAAAAACTGTTTTTT,CASSLRGPGEKLFF,14,.,TRBJ1-4,TRBV5-1,.
TGTGCCAGCAGCGTAGGGGATAGAGGGGCCGACTATGAGCAGTTCTTC,CASSVGDRGADYEQFF,16,.,TRBJ2-1,TRBV9,.
TGTGCCAGCAGCCAAGCTTGGTCGAGCTATGGCTACACCTTC,CASSQAWSSYGYTF,14,many,TRBJ1-2,TRBV3-1,.
TGTGCCAGCAGCACGGGCCGATTACCGCAGTATTTT,CASSTGRLPQYF,12,.,TRBJ2-3,TRBV25-1,.
TGCAGTGCCCCCGGCAGAACGTTGGGAGAGACCCAGTACTTC,CSAPGRTLGETQYF,14,many,TRBJ2-5,TRBV20-1,.
TGTGCCAGCGGGAGGGGCAGACTCCAAGAGACCCAGTACTTC,CASGRGRLQETQYF,14,.,TRBJ2-5,TRBV18,TRBD2
TGCAGTGCTAGAGACACCGGGACTGGCTCCTACGAGCAGTACTTC,CSARDTGTGSYEQYF,15,many,TRBJ2-7,TRBV20-1,.
TGCAGCGCCGCCGCAGACAGGGGGCAAGAAAAACTGTTTTTT,CSAAADRGQEKLFF,14,.,TRBJ1-4,TRBV29-1,TRBD1
TGCGCCAGCAGTGGGGACAGGGAGGCGAACACCGGGGAGCTGTTTTTT,CASSGDREANTGELFF,16,.,TRBJ2-2,TRBV10-1,TRBD1
TGTGCCACCCCCACTTTAGTACCGGAGACCCAGTACTTC,CATPTLVPETQYF,13,few,TRBJ2-5,TRBV24-1,.
TGTGCCAGCGGACGGGTCGAACACCACGAGCAGTACTTC,CASGRVEHHEQYF,13,.,TRBJ2-7,TRBV5-6,.
TGTGTCAGCACAGGGGGTGAATATGGCTACACCTTC,CVSTGGEYGYTF,12,once,TRBJ1-2,TRBV6-1,TRBD1
TGTGCCAGCAGCTCGGACACCAGAGGCTACATTCAGTACTTC,CASSSDTRGYIQYF,14,.,TRBJ2-4,TRBV5-6,.
TGTGCCAGCAGCTTAGGTTTGGTAGCGGGAGGGAATGAGCAGTTCTTC,CASSLGLVAGGNEQFF,16,many,TRBJ2-1,TRBV7-2,TRBD2
TGTGCCAGCAGCTTAGGCCCAGGAGGGCCGGGCGAGCAGTACTTC,CASSLGPGGPGEQYF,15,many,TRBJ2-7,TRBV7-6,.